Listed here are 20 T cell receptor beta chains from one sample, sequenced in a study of T cell changes during pregnancy in multiple sclerosis (dated by TCRdb to the late 2010s). The receptor library was made with the immunoSEQ multiplex PCR assay. TCRdb took this table from immuneACCESS and kept in-frame rearrangements with V and J called. Such tables lack part of the clones; where checked against another copy, unresolved V genes explain under half of the gap, and the rest is unexplained. Recorded for this sample are about 79,000 clones; 75% to 95% of them occurred a single time. The ten most abundant clones make up about 0.52% of the sample. Sequenced here: CD4+ T cells from peripheral blood mononuclear cells, sampled in the second trimester of pregnancy. The source of these receptors is a female donor with multiple sclerosis, enrolled in a pregnancy study.

About this clone: The sample contains more than one DNA sequence encoding this CDR3. The chain uses TRBV27 and TRBJ1-1; D is possibly TRBD1 (5 bases). Per germline, CDR1 MNHEY and CDR2 SMNVEV (reference sequence). The germline V and J ends were trimmed by 3 bases and 1 base, with 6 bases remaining between them. The CDR3 contains 13 residues. In nucleotides, the CDR3 is TGTGCCAGCAGTTTTAGGGGGAACACTGAAGCTTTCTTT. This sequence encodes CASSFRGNTEAFF.

The chain employs TRBV19 and TRBJ1-5; 9 bases map to TRBD1. The V gene's germline CDR1 is LNHDA and CDR2 SQIVND (reference sequence). With 6 bases clipped from V and 4 bases from J, the junction kept 7 bases outside the gene matches. This CDR3 contains 15 residues. The CDR3 loop is CASSMGDRVNQPQHF. DNA for the CDR3: TGTGCCAGTAGCATGGGGGACAGGGTAAATCAGCCCCAGCATTTT.

This clone was seen a handful of times. This chain links TRBV4-2 with TRBJ1-2, with 8 bases lining up with TRBD1. This CDR3 comprises 14 residues. V dropped 2 bases and J dropped 7; count of bases not matched to a gene: 6. Germline lookup yields CDR1 LGHNA and CDR2 YNFKEQ. The chain's CDR3 is CASSQSQGAGGYTF. The CDR3 nucleotides read TGTGCCAGCAGCCAAAGCCAGGGGGCAGGTGGCTACACCTTC.

The chain is built from TRBV7-9 and TRBJ2-3; the match to TRBD1 covers 11 bases. The V segment lost 4 bases and the J segment 2 bases; nucleotides outside the gene matches: 2. The CDR3 is made up of 15 amino acids. The V gene's germline CDR1 is SEHNR and CDR2 FQNEAQ (reference sequence). The CDR3 spells CASSSDRGHTDTQYF. DNA of the CDR3: TGTGCCAGCAGCTCGGACAGGGGGCACACAGATACGCAGTATTTT. Based on the CDR3 plus reference TRBV7-9 and TRBJ2-3, the full variable domain is DTGVSQNPRHKITKRGQNVTFRCDPISEHNRLYWYRQTLGQGPEFLTYFQNEAQLEKSRLLSDRFSAERPKGSFSTLEIQRTEQGDSAMYLCASSSDRGHTDTQYFGPGTRLTVL.

V and J are TRBV7-2 and TRBJ1-2, with D perhaps TRBD1 (5 bases). Trimming removed 5 bases at V and 4 bases at J, with 17 bases between. Germline V gene sequence: CDR1 SGHTA, CDR2 FQGNSA. The CDR3 sequence is 15 residues long. The CDR3 spells CASSPHQTAPYGYTF. Here the CDR3 DNA reads TGTGCCAGCAGCCCCCATCAGACAGCTCCCTATGGCTACACCTTC.

The chain joins TRBV11-3 to TRBJ1-1, with TRBD1 as a possible D gene (6 bases). V dropped 8 bases and J dropped 5 bases, with 18 bases sitting between them. The germline CDR1 and CDR2 sequences are SGHNT and YENEEA. CDR3 length: 14 residues. The CDR3 sequence is CASRGGGPRTEAFF. The CDR3, as DNA: TGTGCCAGCCGAGGGGGGGGGCCTCGAACTGAAGCTTTCTTT.

The gene calls are TRBV5-6 and TRBJ2-3; D gene unclear. V lost 4 bases, J lost 2 bases, and 11 bases lay in between. The length of the CDR3 is 14 residues. Germline CDR1 SGHDT, CDR2 YYEEEE. The CDR3 spells CASSHKRLTDTQYF. The CDR3 nucleotides read TGTGCCAGCAGCCATAAACGACTCACAGATACGCAGTATTTT.

The chain has TRBV7-9 and TRBJ2-5, with TRBD2 matching 7 bases. Germline CDR1 and CDR2: SEHNR and FQNEAQ (reference sequence). CDR3 size: 14 residues. V shed 5 bases and J 2 bases; nucleotides not matched to a gene: 5. The CDR3 DNA follows: TGTGCCAGCAGCCGACGACTAGCTCAAGAGACCCAGTACTTC. Translating it yields CASSRRLAQETQYF.

J is TRBJ1-3 and V is TRBV11-3; 8 bases map to TRBD1. The J segment lost 0 bases and the V segment lost 5 bases, leaving 6 bases of the junction unmatched. Germline V gene sequence: CDR1 SGHNT, CDR2 YENEEA. The CDR3 is 16 residues long. The CDR3 nucleotides read TGTGCCAGCAGCCCGAGACAGGGGACCTCTGGAAACACCATATATTTT. Translation: CASSPRQGTSGNTIYF.

The V call is TRBV11-3, the J call TRBJ2-5; 7 bases match TRBD1. The CDR3 extends over 13 amino acids. The V segment lost 8 bases and the J segment 2 bases; nucleotides outside the gene matches: 5. Germline lookup yields CDR1 SGHNT and CDR2 YENEEA. This chain's CDR3 is CASVRTGQETQYF. The CDR3 nucleotides are TGTGCCAGCGTGCGGACAGGTCAAGAGACCCAGTACTTC.

V usage is TRBV2 and J usage is TRBJ2-7; 8 bases match TRBD2. J lost 4 bases, V lost 3 bases, and 5 bases had no gene match. CDR1 is SNHLY and CDR2 is FYNNEI in the germline V gene. The CDR3 contains 14 residues. The CDR3 DNA reads TGTGCCAGCAGTGATAGTGCGGGAGGATACGAGCAGTACTTC. Its protein is CASSDSAGGYEQYF. Variable domain in full (rest from reference TRBV2 and TRBJ2-7): EPEVTQTPSHQVTQMGQEVILRCVPISNHLYFYWYRQILGQKVEFLVSFYNNEISEKSEIFDDQFSVERPDGSNFTLKIRSTKLEDSAMYFCASSDSAGGYEQYFGPGTRLTVT.

This sequence joins TRBV19 and TRBJ1-6; D is undetermined. Germline V gene data show CDR1 as LNHDA and CDR2 as SQIVND (reference sequence). V dropped 2 bases and J dropped 3 bases, with 5 bases sitting between them. The CDR3 is 14 amino acids. Here the CDR3 DNA reads TGTGCCAGTAGTATACGGGGCTATAATTCACCCCTCCACTTT. This codes for CASSIRGYNSPLHF.

This clone occurred once. The chain has TRBV7-2 and TRBJ2-3; tentative D call: TRBD2 (6 bases). This CDR3 spans 15 amino acids. CDR1 and CDR2 (germline): SGHTA, FQGNSA. Deletions cut 5 bases from V and 0 bases from J, with 12 bases between. Here the CDR3 reads CASSDSGSSTDTQYF. Written as DNA, the CDR3 is TGTGCCAGCAGCGATAGCGGCTCTAGCACAGATACGCAGTATTTT. The whole variable domain, filled in from reference TRBV7-2 and TRBJ2-3, reads GAGVSQSPSNKVTEKGKDVELRCDPISGHTALYWYRQSLGQGLEFLIYFQGNSAPDKSGLPSDRFSAERTGGSVSTLTIQRTQQEDSAVYLCASSDSGSSTDTQYFGPGTRLTVL.

V is TRBV7-6 and J is TRBJ2-1; 9 bases fit TRBD1. CDR3 length equals 17 residues. Germline assignment: CDR1 SGHVS and CDR2 FNYEAQ. The ends lost 0 bases at V and 5 bases at J; junction bases unmatched: 8. Here the CDR3 reads CASSLALWDRANNEQFF. The CDR3 DNA sequence: TGTGCCAGCAGCTTAGCCTTGTGGGACAGGGCGAACAATGAGCAGTTCTTC.

V is TRBV7-9 and J is TRBJ2-5, with 8 bases lining up with TRBD1. This CDR3 is 15 amino acids long. Germline loops: CDR1 SEHNR, CDR2 FQNEAQ (reference sequence). The J segment lost 5 bases and the V segment lost 1 base, leaving 6 bases of the junction unmatched. Here the CDR3 DNA reads TGTGCCAGCAGCTTAGTCGGCAGGGGGCTTGAGACCCAGTACTTC. It is translated as CASSLVGRGLETQYF.

J is TRBJ2-1 and V is TRBV5-1; D is unclear. Trimming shortened V by 4 bases and J by 2 bases, and 10 bases separated the two germline ends. The CDR3 totals 14 residues. CDR1 SGHRS and CDR2 YFSETQ come from the germline V gene. CDR3 coding DNA: TGCGCCAGCAGCAAAATAGCCACCTACAATGAGCAGTTCTTC. As protein: CASSKIATYNEQFF.

The chain has TRBV29-1 and TRBJ1-1; unclear D gene. The V end was cut by 4 bases, the J end by 0 bases, with 9 bases between. Germline CDR1 SQVTM, CDR2 ANQGSEA. The CDR3 contains 13 residues. The CDR3 DNA sequence: TGCAGCGTTGGAGGTCGGGTGAACACTGAAGCTTTCTTT. Protein product: CSVGGRVNTEAFF.

The V gene is TRBV7-3, the J gene TRBJ2-3; TRBD2 agrees at 7 bases. V lost 5 bases to trimming and J lost 2 bases; unmatched junction nucleotides: 10. This CDR3 spans 16 amino acids. CDR1 SGHTA and CDR2 FQGTGA come from the germline V gene. This CDR3 is CASSQRAGSNTDTQYF. In DNA, the CDR3 is TGTGCCAGCAGCCAGAGAGCGGGGAGTAACACAGATACGCAGTATTTT.

J is TRBJ2-1 and V is TRBV7-9; 9 bases map to TRBD2. With V trimmed by 5 bases and J by 4 bases, 9 bases remained unmatched. CDR1 is SEHNR, CDR2 FQNEAQ, per germline (reference sequence). This CDR3 has 16 amino acids. The DNA for the CDR3 is TGTGCCAGCAGCCCCGCCGAAGCGGGGGGTTACAATGAGCAGTTCTTC. This gives the protein CASSPAEAGGYNEQFF.

The J gene is TRBJ1-1, the V gene TRBV7-3; 7 bases match TRBD1. V lost 0 bases and J lost 4; bases outside the gene matches: 8. The CDR3 spans 16 residues. Germline V CDR1 and CDR2: SGHTA, FQGTGA. In DNA, the CDR3 is TGTGCCAGCAGCTTAACTGCGTCAGGGGGGATCACTGAAGCTTTCTTT. Translated, it gives CASSLTASGGITEAFF.